This TCR beta chain was sequenced during a study of cytomegalovirus exposure and HLA in healthy donors. Study conclusions and caveats: In a later analysis, most CMV-associated TCR beta chains appeared HLA-restricted. Available immune exposure information covered CMV serostatus only.

This clone was recorded only once. Its antigen is not identified. The germline V and J ends were trimmed by 5 bases and 8 bases, with 7 bases remaining between them. The germline CDR1 and CDR2 sequences are SGHVS and FNYEAQ. CDR3 size: 12 residues. Amplification used 60 Vbeta primers and 13 Jbeta primers. Produced via immunoSEQ multiplex PCR; TCRdb's table is partial and in-frame only. This table has more than 90,000 clones, around four fifths appearing once. The receptor was derived from a man aged 40-50 years in good health and CMV-seropositive. This chain joins TRBV7-6 and TRBJ1-6, with D unresolved. Sequenced: PBMCs. The CDR3 nucleotides read TGTGCCAGCAGCCTCCCCGATTCACCCCTCCACTTT. Its protein is CASSLPDSPLHF.